The clone carrying this TCR beta chain was detected only a few times. Its antigen remains unidentified. V was trimmed by 4 bases and J by 4 bases, leaving 10 bases between them. This CDR3 is 13 amino acids long. The germline gives CDR1 SGHTA, CDR2 FQGNSA. The sample originates from a study of radiotherapy plus CTLA-4 blockade in lung cancer. Findings and limits, study-wide: Subsequent to radiotherapy plus ipilimumab, tumor-derived TCR clones underwent expansion in blood.

TCRdb's table, derived via immunoSEQ multiplex PCR, lists solely in-frame clones and lacks some. The profile covers 45,000 to 55,000 clones, with nearly 90% appearing a single time and approximately 7.8% taken by the ten largest. The specimen comprised peripheral blood, sampled from a patient treated with radiotherapy plus ipilimumab. The rearrangement uses TRBV7-2 and TRBJ1-2; no clear D gene. This TCR was sampled from a human donor with non-small cell lung cancer whose response to radiotherapy plus ipilimumab could not be evaluated. CDR3 sequence: CASSSGSIYGYTF. CDR3 DNA: TGTGCCAGCAGCTCAGGCAGCATCTATGGCTACACCTTC.